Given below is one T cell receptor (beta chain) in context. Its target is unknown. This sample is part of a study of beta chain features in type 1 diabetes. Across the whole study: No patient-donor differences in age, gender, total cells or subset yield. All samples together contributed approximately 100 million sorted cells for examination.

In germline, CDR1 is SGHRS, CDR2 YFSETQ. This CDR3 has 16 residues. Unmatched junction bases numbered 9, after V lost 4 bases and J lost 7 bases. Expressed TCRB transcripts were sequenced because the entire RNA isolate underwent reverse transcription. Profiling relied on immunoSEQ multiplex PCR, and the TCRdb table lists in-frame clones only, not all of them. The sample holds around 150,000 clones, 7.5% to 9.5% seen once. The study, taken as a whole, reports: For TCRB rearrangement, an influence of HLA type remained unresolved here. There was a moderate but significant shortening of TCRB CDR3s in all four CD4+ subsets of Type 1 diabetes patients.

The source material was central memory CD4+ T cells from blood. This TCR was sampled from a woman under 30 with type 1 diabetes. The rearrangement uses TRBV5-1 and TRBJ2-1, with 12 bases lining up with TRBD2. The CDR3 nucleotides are TGCGCCAGCAGCATATCGACTAGCGGGAGAGGTAATGAGCAGTTCTTC. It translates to CASSISTSGRGNEQFF. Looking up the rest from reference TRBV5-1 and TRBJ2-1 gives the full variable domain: KAGVTQTPRYLIKTRGQQVTLSCSPISGHRSVSWYQQTPGQGLQFLFEYFSETQRNKGNFPGRFSGRQFSNSRSEMNVSTLELGDSALYLCASSISTSGRGNEQFFGPGTRLTVL.